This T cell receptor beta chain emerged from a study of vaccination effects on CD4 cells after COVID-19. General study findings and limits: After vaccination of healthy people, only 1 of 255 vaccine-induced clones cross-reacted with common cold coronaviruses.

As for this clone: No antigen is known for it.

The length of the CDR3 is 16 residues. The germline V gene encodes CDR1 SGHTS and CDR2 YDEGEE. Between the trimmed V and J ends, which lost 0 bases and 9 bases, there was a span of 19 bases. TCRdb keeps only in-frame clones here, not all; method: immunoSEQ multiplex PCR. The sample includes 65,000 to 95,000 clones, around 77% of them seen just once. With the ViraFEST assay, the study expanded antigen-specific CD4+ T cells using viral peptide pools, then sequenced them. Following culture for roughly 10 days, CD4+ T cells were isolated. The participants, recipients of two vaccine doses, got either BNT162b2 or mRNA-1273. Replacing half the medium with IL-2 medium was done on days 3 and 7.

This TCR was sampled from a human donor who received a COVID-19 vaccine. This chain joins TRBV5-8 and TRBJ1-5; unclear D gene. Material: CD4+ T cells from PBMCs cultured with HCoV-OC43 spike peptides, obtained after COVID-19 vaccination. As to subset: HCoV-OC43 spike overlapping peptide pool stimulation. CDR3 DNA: TGTGCCAGCAGCTTGGGTTCCGGACCTCTGGGTGGGCCCCAGCATTTT. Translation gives CASSLGSGPLGGPQHF.